This T cell receptor (beta chain) is drawn from a study of T cells after yellow fever vaccination (dated by TCRdb to the late 2010s). The study in broad terms: Libraries from fractions with low cell numbers were prepared with the SMART-Seq v4 Ultra Low Input RNA kit. To follow T-cell clones before and after both primary and booster YFV17D yellow fever vaccination, bulk TCR alpha and beta repertoires underwent longitudinal sequencing. Blood was collected at multiple timepoints before and after primary and secondary immunization, and bulk PBMC replicates and cell subsets were isolated. The cohort comprised two healthy male donors, one aged 18 to 30 and one aged 30 to 40 years.

Notes on this clonotype: The specificity of this receptor is unknown. No base quality values were provided; no much bigger clone lies one nucleotide off.

The treatment or condition label for this specimen denotes: live attenuated yellow fever vaccine strain. At every blood-draw timepoint, two biological replicates of bulk PBMCs were collected. A standard Ficoll-Paque protocol was used to isolate PBMCs from peripheral blood. TriZol was used to extract RNA from bulk PBMCs, CD4 and CD8 fractions, and dextramer-positive and dextramer-negative fractions. The full study reports these points: The secondary T-cell response was weaker than the primary response but faster, peaking on day 5 instead of day 15. After the booster, most clones that had expanded after primary vaccination were detected again (about 95% of CD4 and 88% of CD8), suggesting broad maintenance of memory. Because abundant contaminating clonotypes from the bulk population could be contained in FACS-sorted repertoires, computational filtering was required. Because only a couple of donors were included in the study, the extent to which the findings can be generalized is limited. A small share of clonotypes was detected in both CD4 and CD8 compartments, with the overlap likely arising from convergent recombination.

TCR cDNA was synthesized by 5'RACE template switching, which introduced a universal primer site and unique molecular identifiers. Priming of cDNA synthesis was performed from both the TCR alpha and TCR beta constant segments. Libraries were amplified in two PCR steps, with sample barcodes and sequencing adapters added in the second step. Libraries were sequenced on Illumina HiSeq 2500 (2x100 bp) or NovaSeq (2x150 bp). On the study's bioinformatics: Demultiplexing of reads and collapsing into UMI consensus sequences were performed with MIGEC, and V(D)J alignment was carried out with MiXCR. Vaccine-responding clonotypes were defined with edgeR using replicate PBMC samples, requiring FDR below 0.01 and a log2 fold change above 5 up to day 15. Bulk clonotypes were assigned CD4 or CD8 identity according to which sequenced CD4 or CD8 repertoire held them at higher abundance. In TCRdb, the public reads were trimmed at Q25 with fastp and aligned with MiXCR, with productive beta chains retained. Each record represents a unique CDR3 protein, reported with the most common genes and DNA among its rows. V and J calls and clone size were set by TCRdb, not the authors. Across this sample there are 300,000 or so distinct CDR3 sequences, with around 8.1% seen only once. Roughly a sixth of the sample goes to the ten largest clones.

CDR1 and CDR2, per the germline V gene (reference sequence), are DFQATT and SNEGSKA. Taken from cysteine to phenylalanine, the CDR3 has 15 residues. Only CDR3 DNA remains: 45 bases, in frame from the first base. Germline trimming: 5 bases from V, 2 bases from J; junction bases outside gene matches: 5. The chain is made from TRBV20-1 and TRBJ2-5; TRBD2 matches 13 bases in the middle. The specimen was PBMCs, collected about 41 days after the first yellow fever vaccination. The receptor's source is a man between 18 and 29 years old who received the YFV17D yellow fever vaccine. The CDR3 in this case is CSASLAGGGQETQYF. The nucleotide sequence is given as TGCAGTGCTTCACTAGCGGGGGGGGGACAAGAGACCCAGTACTTC.